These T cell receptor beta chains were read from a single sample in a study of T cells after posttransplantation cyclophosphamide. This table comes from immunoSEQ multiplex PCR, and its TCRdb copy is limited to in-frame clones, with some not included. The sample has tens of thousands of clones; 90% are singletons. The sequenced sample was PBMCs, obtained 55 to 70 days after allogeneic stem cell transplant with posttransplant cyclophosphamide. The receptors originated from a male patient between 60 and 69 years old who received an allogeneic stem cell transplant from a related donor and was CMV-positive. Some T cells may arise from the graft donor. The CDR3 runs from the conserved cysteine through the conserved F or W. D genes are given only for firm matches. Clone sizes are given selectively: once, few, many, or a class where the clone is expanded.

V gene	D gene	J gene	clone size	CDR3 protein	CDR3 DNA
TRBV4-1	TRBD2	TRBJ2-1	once	CASSSTAGGPYNEQFF	TGCGCCAGCAGCTCTACAGCGGGGGGTCCCTACAATGAGCAGTTCTTC
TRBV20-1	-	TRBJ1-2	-	CSATYDYGYTF	TGCAGTGCAACCTATGACTATGGCTACACCTTC
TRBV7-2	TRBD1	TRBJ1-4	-	CASSSRQGLITNEKLFF	TGTGCCAGCAGCTCCCGACAGGGTTTGATTACTAATGAAAAACTGTTTTTT
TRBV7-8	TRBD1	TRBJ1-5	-	CASSLAGTDGPQHF	TGTGCCAGCAGCTTAGCAGGGACAGACGGGCCCCAGCATTTT
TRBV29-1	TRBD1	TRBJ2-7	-	CSVKGQSSYEQYF	TGCAGCGTAAAGGGACAGAGCTCCTACGAGCAGTACTTC
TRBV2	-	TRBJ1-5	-	CASGDSKNQPQHF	TGTGCCAGCGGCGACAGTAAGAATCAGCCCCAGCATTTT
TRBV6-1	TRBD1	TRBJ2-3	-	CATRDRYTDTQYF	TGTGCCACTCGGGACAGATACACAGATACGCAGTATTTT
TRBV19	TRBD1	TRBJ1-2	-	CASSTPIGQGGNYGYTF	TGTGCCAGTAGTACACCGATCGGACAGGGGGGTAACTATGGCTACACCTTC
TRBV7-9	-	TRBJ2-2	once	CASTIRSGLIAGELFF	TGTGCCAGCACCATACGGTCCGGGTTAATAGCCGGGGAGCTGTTTTTT
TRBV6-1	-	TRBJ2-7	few	CASAGVLEQYF	TGTGCCAGCGCCGGGGTTTTAGAGCAGTACTTC
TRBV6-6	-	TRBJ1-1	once	CASSLRVVEAFF	TGTGCCAGCAGTTTACGGGTTGTTGAAGCTTTCTTT
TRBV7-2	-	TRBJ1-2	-	CASSLASGQGNYGYTF	TGTGCCAGCAGCTTAGCCTCGGGCCAGGGGAACTATGGCTACACCTTC
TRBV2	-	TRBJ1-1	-	CASVGLDRRTEAFF	TGTGCCAGCGTGGGGTTAGACAGGCGCACTGAAGCTTTCTTT
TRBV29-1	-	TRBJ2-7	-	CSVEAGGYEQYF	TGCAGCGTTGAGGCGGGCGGCTACGAGCAGTACTTC
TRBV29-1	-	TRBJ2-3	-	CSVDMAGEDTQYF	TGCAGCGTTGATATGGCGGGCGAGGATACGCAGTATTTT
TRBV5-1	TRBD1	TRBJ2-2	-	CASGQGNTGELFF	TGCGCCAGTGGACAGGGGAACACCGGGGAGCTGTTTTTT
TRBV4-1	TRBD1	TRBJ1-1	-	CASSQVTGQGIPEAFF	TGCGCCAGCAGCCAAGTTACGGGACAGGGGATCCCTGAAGCTTTCTTT
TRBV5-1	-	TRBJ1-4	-	CASSYTGSNEKLFF	TGCGCCAGCAGCTACACAGGGAGTAATGAAAAACTGTTTTTT
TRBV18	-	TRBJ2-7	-	CASSREKSSYEQYF	TGTGCCAGCTCCCGGGAGAAGAGCTCCTACGAGCAGTACTTC
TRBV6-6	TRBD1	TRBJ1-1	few	CASSFGQGGAFF	TGTGCCAGCAGTTTTGGACAGGGCGGTGCTTTCTTT
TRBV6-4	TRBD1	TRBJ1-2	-	CASSPTGEANYGYTF	TGTGCCAGCAGTCCCACAGGGGAAGCTAACTATGGCTACACCTTC
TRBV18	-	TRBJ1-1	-	CASSLDTYINTEAFF	TGTGCCAGCTCACTTGACACCTACATTAACACTGAAGCTTTCTTT
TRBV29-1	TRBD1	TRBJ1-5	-	CSVETGGNQPQHF	TGCAGCGTTGAAACAGGGGGCAATCAGCCCCAGCATTTT
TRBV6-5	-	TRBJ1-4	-	CASSYAYPGRVTELFF	TGTGCCAGCAGTTACGCCTATCCCGGGAGGGTGACGGAACTGTTTTTT
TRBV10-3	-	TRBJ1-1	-	CAIRARTASYTEAFF	TGTGCCATCAGGGCCCGGACAGCCTCCTACACTGAAGCTTTCTTT
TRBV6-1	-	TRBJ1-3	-	CASSEAGGRGSGNTIYF	TGTGCCAGCAGTGAAGCGGGAGGAAGGGGCTCTGGAAACACCATATATTTT
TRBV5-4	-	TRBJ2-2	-	CASSLGLSANTGELFF	TGTGCCAGCAGCTTGGGGCTTAGCGCGAACACCGGGGAGCTGTTTTTT
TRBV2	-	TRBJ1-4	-	CASTTGGFEKLFF	TGTGCCAGCACAACGGGAGGGTTCGAAAAACTGTTTTTT
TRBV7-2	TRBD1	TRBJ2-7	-	CASSLDRGRFGEQYF	TGTGCCAGCAGCCTCGACAGGGGGCGATTTGGGGAGCAGTACTTC
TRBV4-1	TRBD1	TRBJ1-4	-	CASSHRTGGTNEKLFF	TGCGCCAGCAGCCATCGGACAGGGGGAACTAATGAAAAACTGTTTTTT
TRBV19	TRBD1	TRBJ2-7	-	CASSIDRDLSNYEQYF	TGTGCCAGTAGTATCGACAGGGACCTTTCTAACTACGAGCAGTACTTC
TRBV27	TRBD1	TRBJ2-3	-	CASSFLRTGEGGTQYF	TGTGCCAGCAGTTTCTTGAGGACAGGGGAGGGGGGTACGCAGTATTTT
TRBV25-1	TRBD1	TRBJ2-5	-	CASSEYWSGTGVETQYF	TGTGCCAGCAGTGAATATTGGTCCGGGACAGGGGTAGAGACCCAGTACTTC
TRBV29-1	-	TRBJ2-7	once	CSVAGQGAGYEQYF	TGCAGCGTCGCCGGACAGGGAGCGGGATACGAGCAGTACTTC
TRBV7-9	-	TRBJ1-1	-	CASSLSNTEAFF	TGTGCCAGCAGCCTTTCGAACACTGAAGCTTTCTTT
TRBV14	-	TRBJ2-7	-	CASSPSSRGSYEQYF	TGTGCCAGCAGCCCCTCCAGTCGGGGGAGCTACGAGCAGTACTTC
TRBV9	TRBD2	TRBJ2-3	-	CASSGTSGGATDTQYF	TGTGCCAGCAGCGGGACTAGCGGGGGGGCCACAGATACGCAGTATTTT
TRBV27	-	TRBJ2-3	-	CASSNWTFFNTDTQYF	TGTGCCAGCAGTAACTGGACTTTTTTTAACACAGATACGCAGTATTTT
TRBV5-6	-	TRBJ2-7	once	CASSLRLGAYEQYF	TGTGCCAGCAGCTTGCGGTTAGGGGCCTACGAGCAGTACTTC
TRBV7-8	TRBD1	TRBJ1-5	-	CASSLGTGRNQPQHF	TGTGCCAGCAGCTTAGGGACAGGGAGGAATCAGCCCCAGCATTTT
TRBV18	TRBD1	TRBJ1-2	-	CASSPKATGTQGGGYTF	TGTGCCAGCTCACCAAAGGCAACCGGGACCCAGGGGGGAGGCTACACCTTC
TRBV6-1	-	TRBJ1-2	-	CASLVHGGSVGYTF	TGTGCCAGCTTAGTCCACGGGGGGAGTGTTGGCTACACCTTC
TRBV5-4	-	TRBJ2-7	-	CASSLVRAGASYEQYF	TGTGCCAGCAGCTTGGTGAGGGCAGGGGCATCCTACGAGCAGTACTTC
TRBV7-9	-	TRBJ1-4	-	CASSPRVNEKLFF	TGTGCCAGCAGCCCCCGAGTTAATGAAAAACTGTTTTTT
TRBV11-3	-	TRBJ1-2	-	CASSLDPERENGYTF	TGTGCCAGCAGCTTAGATCCTGAGCGGGAGAATGGCTACACCTTC
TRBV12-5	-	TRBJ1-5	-	CASGWAGSSEPQHF	TGTGCTAGTGGTTGGGCAGGATCCTCTGAGCCCCAGCATTTT
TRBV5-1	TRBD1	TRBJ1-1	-	CASRRDRGPYEAFF	TGCGCCAGCAGGCGGGACAGGGGCCCATATGAAGCTTTCTTT
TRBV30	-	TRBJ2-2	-	CAWTSQRELFF	TGTGCCTGGACTAGCCAACGGGAGCTGTTTTTT
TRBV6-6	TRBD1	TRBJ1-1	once	CASSSTGAATEAFF	TGTGCCAGCAGTTCTACAGGGGCGGCCACTGAAGCTTTCTTT
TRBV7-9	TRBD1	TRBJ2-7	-	CASSPRTGLHEQYF	TGTGCCAGCAGCCCGAGGACAGGGCTCCACGAGCAGTACTTC
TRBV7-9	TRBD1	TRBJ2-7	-	CASSYGGDSSYEQYF	TGTGCCAGCAGTTATGGTGGGGACAGCTCCTACGAGCAGTACTTC
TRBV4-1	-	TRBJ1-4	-	CASSQEGGTNEKLFF	TGCGCCAGCAGCCAAGAGGGGGGAACTAATGAAAAACTGTTTTTT